The 21 T cell receptor beta chains below all came from one sample that was sequenced in a study of T cells in Graves' hyperthyroidism and ophthalmopathy. Researchers took RNA transcripts and amplified the TCR beta CDR3 regions from them. First-round RT-PCR targeting the TCR CDR3 was performed with the HTBI primer set. MiXCR, run by TCRdb on the multiplex PCR reads, gives a single entry per CDR3 protein. The sample includes more than 350,000 distinct CDR3 sequences, roughly 15% of them seen just once. Sequenced sample: blood. The receptor source for this set is a young woman with Graves' ophthalmopathy.

This clonotype was seen ten or more times. The V gene is TRBV7-2, the J gene TRBJ2-2, with a possible D match to TRBD2 (5 bases). This CDR3 has 15 amino acids. Germline loops: CDR1 SGHTA, CDR2 FQGNSA. Trimming cost V 1 base and J 6 bases, with 12 bases left between them. The CDR3 sequence is CASSLVVAISGELFF. The CDR3 DNA reads TGTGCCAGCAGCTTAGTGGTAGCGATATCCGGGGAGCTGTTTTTT.

This clonotype was detected ten times or more. The chain combines TRBV30 with TRBJ1-2; D is possibly TRBD1 (5 bases). The germline V gene encodes CDR1 GTSNPN and CDR2 SVGIG (reference sequence). Trimming cost V 0 bases and J 4 bases, with 27 bases left between them. The CDR3 is 19 amino acids. CDR3 sequence: CAWSVQMGDVMNLSYGYTF. The CDR3 nucleotides read TGTGCCTGGAGTGTACAGATGGGGGACGTAATGAACCTCAGCTATGGCTACACCTTC.

This clonotype was seen at least ten times. This chain links TRBV3-1 with TRBJ2-3, with a weak D call TRBD1 (5 bases). The CDR3 runs 15 residues. Trimming removed 0 bases at V and 0 bases at J, with 7 bases between. Germline V gene data show CDR1 as LGHDT and CDR2 as YNNKEL (reference sequence). The CDR3 nucleotides read TGTGCCAGCAGCCAAGATCAGGGAAGCACAGATACGCAGTATTTT. Encoded protein: CASSQDQGSTDTQYF.

This clonotype has at least ten counts. This chain joins TRBV7-2 and TRBJ1-2; D not resolved. CDR3 length: 13 amino acids. The germline CDR1 and CDR2 sequences are SGHTA and FQGNSA. Trimming cost V 2 bases and J 6 bases, with 10 bases left between them. CDR3 region: CASSLRGTDGYTF. In nucleotides, the CDR3 is TGTGCCAGCAGCTTACGGGGAACGGATGGCTACACCTTC.

This clonotype was detected ten times or more. V usage is TRBV11-1 and J usage is TRBJ2-7, with 9 bases fitting TRBD1. The CDR3 covers 14 residues. With 5 bases clipped from V and 5 bases from J, the junction kept 7 bases outside the gene matches. The germline gives CDR1 SGHAT, CDR2 FQDESV (reference sequence). This chain's CDR3 is CASSNRDRADEQYF. CDR3 coding DNA: TGTGCCAGCAGCAACCGGGACAGGGCCGACGAGCAGTACTTC. Variable domain in full (rest from reference TRBV11-1 and TRBJ2-7): EAEVAQSPRYKITEKSQAVAFWCDPISGHATLYWYRQILGQGPELLVQFQDESVVDDSQLPKDRFSAERLKGVDSTLKIQPAELGDSAMYLCASSNRDRADEQYFGPGTRLTVT.

This clonotype occurred many times. CDR3 amino acids: CSARDRGALNYGYTF. The CDR3 DNA is TGCAGTGCTAGAGACCGGGGGGCGCTTAACTATGGCTACACCTTC. The rearrangement uses TRBV20-1 and TRBJ1-2, with D tentatively TRBD1 (6 bases). CDR3 size: 15 residues. From germline, CDR1 is DFQATT and CDR2 SNEGSKA (reference sequence). V shed 0 bases and J shed 1 base, with 12 bases lying between them.

This clonotype has at least ten counts. The J gene is TRBJ2-1, the V gene TRBV12-3 or TRBV12-4, with D perhaps matching TRBD1 (5 bases). The CDR3 has 13 amino acids. Trimming removed 3 bases from V and 10 bases from J, with 13 bases in between. The CDR3 spells CASSLGLPLEQFF. The CDR3 DNA is TGTGCCAGCAGTTTGGGGCTCCCCTTGGAGCAGTTCTTC.

This clonotype was detected a few times. The chain carries TRBV15 and TRBJ1-2, with a weak D call TRBD1 (5 bases). Germline assignment: CDR1 LNHNV and CDR2 YYDKDF (reference sequence). The CDR3 has 14 amino acids. V lost 1 base and J 5 bases, leaving 11 bases between the germline ends. CDR3: CATSRGGTDYGYTF. In DNA form, the CDR3 reads TGTGCCACCAGCAGAGGTGGGACGGATTATGGCTACACCTTC.

This clonotype was counted at least ten times. The V and J genes are TRBV3-1 and TRBJ2-1, with D tentatively TRBD1 (5 bases). The CDR3 consists of 20 residues. Trimming pared 4 bases from V and 0 bases from J, leaving 25 bases between. From germline, CDR1 is LGHDT and CDR2 YNNKEL (reference sequence). The CDR3 DNA reads TGTGCCAGCAGCCGCCGGTACGGCCAATCTAGACAGAGCTCCTACAATGAGCAGTTCTTC. Translation: CASSRRYGQSRQSSYNEQFF.

Only a few counts were recorded for this clonotype. The V gene is TRBV7-3, the J gene TRBJ2-5, with D maybe TRBD2 (6 bases). The CDR3 contains 15 residues. Germline V gives CDR1 SGHTA, CDR2 FQGTGA. Trimming shortened V by 2 bases and J by 4 bases, and 14 bases separated the two germline ends. The chain's CDR3 is CASSLVAAGRETQYF. CDR3 in DNA: TGTGCCAGCAGCTTAGTAGCGGCAGGGCGAGAGACCCAGTACTTC.

Concerning this clonotype: A much larger clone sits a single nucleotide away, making a read error possible. The chain has TRBV5-4 and TRBJ2-5, with D unresolved. Trimming took off 3 bases at V and 0 bases at J, with 12 bases between the two ends. Germline values: CDR1 SGHNT, CDR2 YYREEE (reference sequence). The CDR3 runs 15 residues. The CDR3 here is CASSSTLTDQETQYF. The CDR3 coding sequence is TGTGCCAGCAGCTCCACCCTCACCGACCAAGAGACCCAGTACTTC.

This clonotype has ten or more counts. The V gene is TRBV30, the J gene TRBJ1-6; 10 nucleotides line up with TRBD1. The germline gives CDR1 GTSNPN, CDR2 SVGIG (reference sequence). The CDR3 is 15 amino acids. The V segment lost 1 base and the J segment 8 bases; nucleotides outside the gene matches: 5. CDR3 in DNA: TGTGCCTGGAGTGGGCGGGACAGGGGTTATTCACCCCTCCACTTT. Its protein product is CAWSGRDRGYSPLHF.

Many counts were recorded for this clonotype. The chain is built from TRBV20-1 and TRBJ2-7, with D tentatively TRBD1 (6 bases). The length of the CDR3 is 15 residues. V was trimmed by 0 bases and J by 1 base, leaving 13 bases between them. Germline CDR1 and CDR2: DFQATT and SNEGSKA (reference sequence). CDR3 amino acids: CSARDPQGDSYEQYF. The CDR3 bases are TGCAGTGCTAGAGACCCACAGGGAGATTCCTACGAGCAGTACTTC.

The rearrangement joins TRBV5-6 to TRBJ2-1, with D possibly matching TRBD1 (7 bases). The CDR3 consists of 14 residues. The germline CDR1 and CDR2 sequences are SGHDT and YYEEEE. V lost 3 bases to trimming and J lost 7 bases, with 14 bases between them. CDR3 DNA sequence: TGTGCCAGCAGCTACTACGCAGGGGGGAATGAGCAGTTCTTC. This sequence encodes CASSYYAGGNEQFF.

This chain uses TRBV25-1 with TRBJ2-2; TRBD1 matches 8 bases. Trimming cost V 4 bases and J 10 bases; bases outside gene matches: 2. The CDR3 has 12 amino acids. The germline gives CDR1 MGHDK, CDR2 SYGVNS. The CDR3 DNA follows: TGTGCCAGCAGTGTGGGACAGGCGGAGCTGTTTTTT. Protein product: CASSVGQAELFF.

This clonotype occurred many times. The V and J genes are TRBV2 and TRBJ1-4; maybe TRBD1 (6 bases). Trimming took off 6 bases at V and 3 bases at J, with 17 bases between the two ends. CDR1 is SNHLY, CDR2 FYNNEI, per germline. The CDR3 totals 16 residues. CDR3 nucleotides: TGTGCCAGCAGGCGGGACACCTTTGGGGCTAATGAAAAACTGTTTTTT. It is translated as CASRRDTFGANEKLFF.

In this sample, this clonotype turned up many times. The V call is TRBV5-1, the J call TRBJ2-2, with D unresolved. Germline assignment: CDR1 SGHRS and CDR2 YFSETQ. V lost 1 base and J lost 4, with 5 bases in between. The CDR3 runs to 13 residues. CDR3 in amino acids: CASSLSGTGELFF. The CDR3 DNA is TGCGCCAGCAGCTTGTCAGGCACCGGGGAGCTGTTTTTT.

This clonotype was counted only a few times. The chain links TRBV5-5 to TRBJ2-7, with TRBD2 as a possible D gene (5 bases). The germline CDR1 and CDR2 sequences are SGHKS and YYEKEE (reference sequence). The CDR3 runs 16 residues. The ends were cut back, 1 base at V and 2 bases at J, with 16 bases in the middle. Here the CDR3 DNA reads TGTGCCAGCAGCTTGATCTCGGGGTTATCTCCCTACGAGCAGTACTTC. Protein product: CASSLISGLSPYEQYF.

This chain uses TRBV19 with TRBJ2-6; D uncertain. The CDR3 totals 15 residues. The V and J ends lost 9 bases and 0 bases respectively, with 12 bases between them. Germline-derived CDR1 and CDR2 are LNHDA and SQIVND (reference sequence). Written as DNA, the CDR3 is TGTGCCAGCTCCCCGGACGTCTCTGGGGCCAACGTCCTGACTTTC. This sequence encodes CASSPDVSGANVLTF.

The chain couples TRBV7-2 to TRBJ2-5, with D tentatively TRBD2 (6 bases). This CDR3 comprises 14 residues. Germline CDR1 reads SGHTA; CDR2 reads FQGNSA. Trimming shortened V by 2 bases and J by 3 bases, and 10 bases separated the two germline ends. This chain's CDR3 is CASSLYGGKETQYF. The CDR3 DNA is TGTGCCAGCAGCTTATACGGGGGTAAAGAGACCCAGTACTTC.

This clonotype came up many times. J is TRBJ1-5 and V is TRBV28; D gene ambiguous. The germline V gene encodes CDR1 MDHEN and CDR2 SYDVKM. This CDR3 spans 14 amino acids. The ends were cut back, 5 bases at V and 4 bases at J, with 12 bases in the middle. CDR3 loop: CASSPEQRNQPQHF. The CDR3 bases are TGTGCCAGCAGTCCCGAACAGAGAAATCAGCCCCAGCATTTT.